The entry below gives a single TCR beta chain sequence along with its context. Its antigen is still unknown. The CDR3 has 15 residues. CDR1 is MGHRA and CDR2 is YSYEKL in the germline V gene. Trimming removed 2 bases at V and 11 bases at J, with 19 bases between. Constant-region reverse primers amplified full-length variable regions, followed by semi-nested Nested Universal Primer A PCR. Each CDR3 protein gets one entry after TCRdb re-called the 5' RACE reads with MiXCR. The data contain more than 10,000 distinct CDR3 sequences, 20% to 25% of them singletons. The study, taken as a whole, reports: Tumor-infiltrating Treg TCR alpha and beta sequences overlapped most with tumor naive CD4+ T cells, then blood naive. Tumor memory CD4+ T cell TCR gene usage clustered with blood and lymph node memory CD4+ cells and lymph node naive CD4+ cells.

Sequenced: naive CD4+ T cells sorted from blood. The subset denotes: naive CD4+ T cells, CD4+CD45RA+CD25-. The receptor's source is a female donor with breast cancer. The chain recombines TRBV4-1 with TRBJ1-5; D gene unclear. The CDR3 coding sequence is TGCGCCAGCAGCCAATTCGGCCAGTCGAGAGAAGCCCAGCATTTT. Protein product: CASSQFGQSREAQHF.